What follows describes a single TCR beta chain. The CDR3 is made up of 13 amino acids. Germline V gene data show CDR1 as ENHRY and CDR2 as SYGVKD. Trimming took off 6 bases at V and 6 bases at J, with 11 bases between the two ends. These data are taken from a study of somatic mutations in cytotoxic T cells in rheumatoid arthritis. Clones were read by immunoSEQ multiplex PCR, and TCRdb kept only the in-frame ones, dropping some. In the table there are over 15,000 clones, more than 60% of which are singletons. Sequenced: CD8+ T cells sorted from blood. The sequence came from an adult with rheumatoid arthritis. The J gene is TRBJ2-2, the V gene TRBV10-3; possibly TRBD1 for D (5 bases). CDR3 amino acids: CAISPPGPGELFF. DNA for the CDR3: TGTGCCATCAGCCCCCCAGGGCCCGGGGAGCTGTTTTTT.